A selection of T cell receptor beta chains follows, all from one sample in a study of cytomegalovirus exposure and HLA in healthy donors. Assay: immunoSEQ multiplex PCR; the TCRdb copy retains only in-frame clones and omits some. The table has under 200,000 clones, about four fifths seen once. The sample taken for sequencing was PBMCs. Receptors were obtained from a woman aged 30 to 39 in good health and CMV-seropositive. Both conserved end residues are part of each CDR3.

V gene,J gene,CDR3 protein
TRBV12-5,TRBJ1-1,CASIPNVTLTEAFF
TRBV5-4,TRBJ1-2,CASSKDSNYGYTF
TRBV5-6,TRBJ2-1,CASSWSPGGASYNEQFF
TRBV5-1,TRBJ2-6,CASAGESGANVLTF
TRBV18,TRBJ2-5,CASSPVAGAWGETQYF
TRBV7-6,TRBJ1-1,CASSTRTGRLAFF
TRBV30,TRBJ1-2,CAFRTGANYGYTF
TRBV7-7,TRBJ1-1,CASSSRRNTEAFF
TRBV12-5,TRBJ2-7,CASGAGGRPQEQYF
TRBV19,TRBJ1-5,CASGPGQGRSNQPQHF
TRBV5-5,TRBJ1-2,CASSLAFSGQSFYGYTF
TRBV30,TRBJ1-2,CAWSVAGAFGRGYTF
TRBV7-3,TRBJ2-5,CASSPGQQETQYF
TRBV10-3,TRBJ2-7,CAIKAGHPYEQYF
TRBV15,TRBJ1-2,CATSRERYGYTF
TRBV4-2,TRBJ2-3,CASSPQGGDTQYF
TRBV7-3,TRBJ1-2,CASSLGGGYGYTF
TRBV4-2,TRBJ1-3,CASSPTGGRNTIYF
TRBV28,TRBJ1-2,CATEMGPLNYGYTF
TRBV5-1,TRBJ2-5,CASSDRLAGVQETQYF
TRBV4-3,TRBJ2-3,CASSQQPGQGGPDTQYF
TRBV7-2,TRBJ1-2,CASSPEVFDFHGYTF
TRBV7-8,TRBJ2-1,CASSFRDRDNEQFF
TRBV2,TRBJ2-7,CASSEETGYEQYF
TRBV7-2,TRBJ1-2,CASSLVGATYGYTF
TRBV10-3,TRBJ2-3,CAISAQGGGVGDTQYF
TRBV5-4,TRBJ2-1,CASSAEPYNEQFF
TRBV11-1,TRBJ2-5,CASSSQGAHNQETQYF
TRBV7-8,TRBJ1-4,CASSLVTAYDEKLFF
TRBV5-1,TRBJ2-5,CASSLGSGQETQYF
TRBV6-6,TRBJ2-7,CASSSLLGEQYF
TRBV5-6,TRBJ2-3,CASSLRRVDTQYF
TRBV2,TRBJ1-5,CASSDTGNQPQHF
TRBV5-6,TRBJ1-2,CASSLAYTTVYGYTF
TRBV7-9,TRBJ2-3,CASSLGTGRDTQYF
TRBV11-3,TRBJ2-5,CASSLGLAPEETQYF
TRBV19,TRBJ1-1,CASSPLDRARTEAFF
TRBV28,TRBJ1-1,CASSLNRGTEAFF
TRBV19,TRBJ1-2,CASSTGYGYTF
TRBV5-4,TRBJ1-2,CASSLEGDRGYTF
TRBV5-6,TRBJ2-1,CASSFSPFLLPNEQFF
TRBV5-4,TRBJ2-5,CASSPDWGGRETQYF
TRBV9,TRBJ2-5,CASSGSSRETQYF
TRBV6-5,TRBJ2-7,CASSYAGAGVYEQYF
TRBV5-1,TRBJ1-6,CASSPRDRASPLHF
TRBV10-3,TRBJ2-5,CASGPDRRETQYF
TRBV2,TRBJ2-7,CATLPDRGTYEQYF
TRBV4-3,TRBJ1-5,CASSQDSQGGQPQHF
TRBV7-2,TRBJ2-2,CASSFSGGSNTGELFF
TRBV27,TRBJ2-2,CASSQRTTNTGELFF
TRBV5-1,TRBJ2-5,CASSPTAVKETQYF
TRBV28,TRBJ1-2,CASSLWGAGGYTF
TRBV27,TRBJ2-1,CASRFGAGVPYNEQFF
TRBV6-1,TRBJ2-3,CASSESGAGGPDTQYF
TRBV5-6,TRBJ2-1,CASSSGIPINEQFF
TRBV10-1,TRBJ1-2,CASSESGGDNNYGYTF
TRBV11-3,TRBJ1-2,CASSRTGGYGYTF
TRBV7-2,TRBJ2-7,CASSLFFLAGAYEQYF
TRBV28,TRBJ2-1,CASSLLGAGEQFF